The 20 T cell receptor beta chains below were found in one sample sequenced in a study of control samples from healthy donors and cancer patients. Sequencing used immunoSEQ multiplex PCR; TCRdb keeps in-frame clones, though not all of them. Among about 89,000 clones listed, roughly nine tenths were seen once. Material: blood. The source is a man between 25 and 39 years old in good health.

CDR3 amino acids: CSVDSGLGDEQFF. For the CDR3, the DNA is TGCAGCGTTGATAGCGGACTAGGGGATGAGCAGTTCTTC. This chain joins TRBV29-1 and TRBJ2-1, with 7 bases identical to TRBD2. The CDR3 totals 13 residues. Germline V lookup: CDR1 SQVTM, CDR2 ANQGSEA. J gave up 8 bases and V 3 bases, and 7 bases lay outside the gene matches.

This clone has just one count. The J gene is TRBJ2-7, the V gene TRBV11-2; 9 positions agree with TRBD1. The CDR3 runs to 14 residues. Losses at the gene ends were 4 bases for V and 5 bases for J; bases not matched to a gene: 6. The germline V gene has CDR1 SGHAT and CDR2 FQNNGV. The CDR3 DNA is TGTGCCAGCAGCTCAAACAGGGGGCGTAACGAGCAGTACGTC. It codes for CASSSNRGRNEQYV.

In DNA, the CDR3 is TGTGCCAGCAGCGTAGAAAGCGGGGGGGCGGATGAGCAGTTCTTC. It translates to CASSVESGGADEQFF. The chain has TRBV9 and TRBJ2-1, with TRBD2 matching 10 bases. The CDR3 has 15 residues. CDR1 and CDR2 (germline): SGDLS, YYNGEE. V lost 0 bases and J lost 8; bases outside the gene matches: 5.

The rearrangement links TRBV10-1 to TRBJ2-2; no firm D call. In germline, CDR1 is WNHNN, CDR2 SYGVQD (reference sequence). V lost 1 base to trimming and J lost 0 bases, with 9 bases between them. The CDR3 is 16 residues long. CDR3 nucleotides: TGCGCCAGCAGTGAGTACACCAAACCGAACACCGGGGAGCTGTTTTTT. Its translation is CASSEYTKPNTGELFF.

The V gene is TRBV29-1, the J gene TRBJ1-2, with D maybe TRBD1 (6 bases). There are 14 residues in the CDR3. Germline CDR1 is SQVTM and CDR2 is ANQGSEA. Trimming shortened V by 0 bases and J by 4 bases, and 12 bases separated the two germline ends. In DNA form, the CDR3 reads TGCAGCGTTGAAGACCTAGGGGGTTTCTATGGCTACACCTTC. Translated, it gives CSVEDLGGFYGYTF.

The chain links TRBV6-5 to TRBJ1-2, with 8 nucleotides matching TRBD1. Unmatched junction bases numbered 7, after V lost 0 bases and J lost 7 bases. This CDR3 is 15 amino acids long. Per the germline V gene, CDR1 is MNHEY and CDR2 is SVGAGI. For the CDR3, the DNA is TGTGCCAGCAGTTACTCGGAGGACAGGGTCGGTGGCTACACCTTC. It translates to CASSYSEDRVGGYTF.

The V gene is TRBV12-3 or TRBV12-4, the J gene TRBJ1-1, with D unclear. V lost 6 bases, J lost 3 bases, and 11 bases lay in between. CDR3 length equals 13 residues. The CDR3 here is CASSSLIYTEAFF. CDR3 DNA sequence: TGTGCCAGCAGCTCCTTGATCTACACTGAAGCTTTCTTT.

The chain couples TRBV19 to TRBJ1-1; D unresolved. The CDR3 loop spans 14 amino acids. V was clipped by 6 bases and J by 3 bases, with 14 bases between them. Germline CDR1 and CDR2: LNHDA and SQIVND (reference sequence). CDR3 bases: TGTGCCAGTAGCCTACAGCCCGCCTACACTGAAGCTTTCTTT. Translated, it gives CASSLQPAYTEAFF.

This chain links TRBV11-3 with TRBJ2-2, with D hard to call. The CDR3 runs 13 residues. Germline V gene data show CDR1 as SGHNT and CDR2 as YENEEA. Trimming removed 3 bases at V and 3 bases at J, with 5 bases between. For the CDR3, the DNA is TGTGCCAGCAGCTTCCTGGACACCGGGGAGCTGTTTTTT. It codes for CASSFLDTGELFF. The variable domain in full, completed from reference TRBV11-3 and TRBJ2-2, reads EAGVVQSPRYKIIEKKQPVAFWCNPISGHNTLYWYLQNLGQGPELLIRYENEEAVDDSQLPKDRFSAERLKGVDSTLKIQPAELGDSAVYLCASSFLDTGELFFGEGSRLTVL.

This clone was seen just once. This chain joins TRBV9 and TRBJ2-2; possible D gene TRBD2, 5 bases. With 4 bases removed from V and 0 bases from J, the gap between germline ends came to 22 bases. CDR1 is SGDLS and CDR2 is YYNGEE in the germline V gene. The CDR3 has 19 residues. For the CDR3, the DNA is TGTGCCAGCAGCTTCAGGCTTCCGAGGGCCATCACGAACACCGGGGAGCTGTTTTTT. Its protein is CASSFRLPRAITNTGELFF.

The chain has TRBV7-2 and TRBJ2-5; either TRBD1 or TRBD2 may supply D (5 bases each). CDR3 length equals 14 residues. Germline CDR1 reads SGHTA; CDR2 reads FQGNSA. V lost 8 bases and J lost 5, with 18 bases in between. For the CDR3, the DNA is TGTGCCAGCCGCCGGGACGTCAAGGGCGAGACCCAGTACTTC. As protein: CASRRDVKGETQYF.

The CDR3 region is CASSLNSGNTIYF. The CDR3 DNA sequence: TGTGCCAGCAGCTTAAACTCTGGAAACACCATATATTTT. V is TRBV7-8 and J is TRBJ1-3; D call uncertain. V was cut by 2 bases and J by 0 bases, with 2 bases left in between. There are 13 residues in the CDR3. Germline V gene data show CDR1 as SGHVS and CDR2 as FQNEAQ.

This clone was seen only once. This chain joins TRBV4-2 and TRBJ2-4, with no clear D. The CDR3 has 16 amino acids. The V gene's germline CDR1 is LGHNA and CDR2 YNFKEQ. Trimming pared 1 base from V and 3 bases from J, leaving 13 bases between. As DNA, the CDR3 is TGTGCCAGCAGCCAAGGGCCGTCAGGCGGCAAAAACATTCAGTACTTC. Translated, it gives CASSQGPSGGKNIQYF.

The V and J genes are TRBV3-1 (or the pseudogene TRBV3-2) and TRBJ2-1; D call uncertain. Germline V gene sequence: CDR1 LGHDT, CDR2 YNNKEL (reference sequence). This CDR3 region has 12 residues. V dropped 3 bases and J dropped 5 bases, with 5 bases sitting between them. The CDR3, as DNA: TGTGCCAGCAGCCACCTCGACAATGAGCAGTTCTTC. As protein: CASSHLDNEQFF.

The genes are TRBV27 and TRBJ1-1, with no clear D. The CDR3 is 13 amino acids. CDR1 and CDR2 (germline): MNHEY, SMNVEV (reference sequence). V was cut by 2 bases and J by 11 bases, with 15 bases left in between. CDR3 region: CASSLRTGMEAFF. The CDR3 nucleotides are TGTGCCAGCAGTTTACGGACGGGTATGGAGGCTTTCTTT.

CDR3 residues: CASGPRPEGEQFF. CDR3 in DNA: TGTGCTAGTGGCCCTCGACCCGAGGGTGAGCAGTTCTTC. The chain has TRBV12-5 and TRBJ2-1, with D tentatively TRBD2 (5 bases). V gave up 6 bases and J gave up 9 bases, with 15 bases separating them. Germline CDR1 is LGHNT and CDR2 is FRNRAP. This CDR3 is 13 amino acids long.

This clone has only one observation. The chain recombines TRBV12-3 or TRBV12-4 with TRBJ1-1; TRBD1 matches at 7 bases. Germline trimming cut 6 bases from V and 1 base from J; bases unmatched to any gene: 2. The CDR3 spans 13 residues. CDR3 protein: CASRRTGNTEAFF. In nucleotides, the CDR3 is TGTGCCAGCAGGAGGACAGGGAACACTGAAGCTTTCTTT.

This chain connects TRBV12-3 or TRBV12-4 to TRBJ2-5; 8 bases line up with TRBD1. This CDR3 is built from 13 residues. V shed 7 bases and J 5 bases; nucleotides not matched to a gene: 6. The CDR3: CASNYRGEETQYF. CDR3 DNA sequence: TGTGCCAGCAACTACAGGGGGGAGGAGACCCAGTACTTC.

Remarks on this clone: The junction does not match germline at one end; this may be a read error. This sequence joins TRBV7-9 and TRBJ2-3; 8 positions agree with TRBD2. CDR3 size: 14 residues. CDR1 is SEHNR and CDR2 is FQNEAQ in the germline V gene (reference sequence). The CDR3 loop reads CASTLTGGTDTQYF. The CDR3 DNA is TGTGCCAGCACCTTAACGGGGGGGACAGATACGCAGTATTTT.

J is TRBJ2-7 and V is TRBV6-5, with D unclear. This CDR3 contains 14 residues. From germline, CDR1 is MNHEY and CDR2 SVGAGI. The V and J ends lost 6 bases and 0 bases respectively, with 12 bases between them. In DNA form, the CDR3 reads TGTGCCAGCAGACCCCAAGTGAGCTCCTACGAGCAGTACTTC. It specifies CASRPQVSSYEQYF.